The 5 T cell receptor beta chains below come from one sample, sequenced in a study of shared clonotypes between healthy human individuals. Sequenced by immunoSEQ multiplex PCR; TCRdb stores in-frame clones only, minus some. The sample contains about 490,000 clones, around 79% of which appear only once. The specimen sequenced was PBMCs. The receptors derive from a woman between 35 and 50 years old in good health. Some clones in this sample may be carry-over from other donors' samples.

This clone was recorded a few times. This chain links TRBV7-9 with TRBJ1-1; weak D call: TRBD1 (5 bases). CDR1 is SEHNR and CDR2 is FQNEAQ in the germline V gene (reference sequence). V lost 3 bases to trimming and J lost 6 bases, with 11 bases between them. There are 13 residues in the CDR3. CDR3 sequence reads: CASSLGPGAEAFF. For the CDR3, the DNA is TGTGCCAGCAGCTTGGGCCCGGGGGCTGAAGCTTTCTTT.

The CDR3 loop reads CASSQSRTGRYEQYF. CDR3 bases: TGCGCCAGCAGTCAATCCCGGACCGGGCGCTACGAGCAGTACTTC. V and J are TRBV23-1 and TRBJ2-7; no clear D. TRBV23-1 is treated as an ORF (open reading frame) with a function not yet certain. The CDR3 covers 15 residues. V was shortened by 0 bases and J by 3 bases, with 12 bases between the two germline ends.

This chain connects TRBV10-3 to TRBJ2-7; a weak D match, TRBD1 (6 bases). V lost 6 bases to trimming and J lost 0 bases, with 12 bases between them. Germline V CDR1 and CDR2: ENHRY, SYGVKD. The CDR3 loop spans 14 amino acids. CDR3 residues: CAIRGTSSSYEQYF. CDR3 coding DNA: TGTGCCATCAGAGGGACATCTAGCTCCTACGAGCAGTACTTC.

The chain recombines TRBV21-1 with TRBJ2-7; TRBD1 is taken as the D call from the table, unchecked against the DNA. TRBV21-1 is classified as a pseudogene. This CDR3 is 15 amino acids long. The CDR3 is CASILSRIPSYEQYF. The CDR3 DNA sequence: TGTGCCAGCATCCTCAGCAGGATACCCTCCTACGAGCAGTACTTC.

This rearrangement joins TRBV7-9 to TRBJ2-1, with 12 nucleotides matching TRBD2. J gave up 8 bases and V 2 bases, and 4 bases lay outside the gene matches. This CDR3 contains 15 residues. Germline loops: CDR1 SEHNR, CDR2 FQNEAQ (reference sequence). The CDR3 sequence is CASSLRLAGVDEQFF. The DNA for the CDR3 is TGTGCCAGCAGCTTAAGACTAGCGGGAGTGGATGAGCAGTTCTTC. Full variable domain (rest looked up from reference TRBV7-9 and TRBJ2-1): DTGVSQNPRHKITKRGQNVTFRCDPISEHNRLYWYRQTLGQGPEFLTYFQNEAQLEKSRLLSDRFSAERPKGSFSTLEIQRTEQGDSAMYLCASSLRLAGVDEQFFGPGTRLTVL.